Described below is a single TCR beta chain sequence and its context. Its antigen remains unidentified. This entry comes from a study of graft-versus-host responses after intestinal transplantation. Study-wide points: The authors found GvH clones in recipient marrow, some appearing first in ileum or blood. There was an association between peak levels of circulating GvH clones and early post-transplant HvG declines.

Assay: immunoSEQ multiplex PCR; the TCRdb copy retains only in-frame clones and omits some. Here the sample spans more than 85,000 clones, about 92% being singletons. The CDR3 is 16 amino acids. V lost 1 base and J 5 bases, leaving 15 bases between the germline ends. Looked up from germline, CDR1 is LGHNA and CDR2 is YSLEER. J is TRBJ2-1 and V is TRBV4-3, with TRBD2 as a possible D gene (5 bases). The input for sequencing was unstimulated CD8+ T cells sorted from spleen or lymph node cells, taken before intestinal transplant. This clonotype was sampled from a human donor who received an intestinal transplant. The CDR3 bases are TGCGCCAGCAGCCAAGGGCCAGACGGGGTAAACAATGAGCAGTTCTTC. It is translated as CASSQGPDGVNNEQFF.